This TCR beta chain is drawn from a study of blood T cell repertoires in COVID-19. For the study at large: T cells, B-cell-depleted T cells, or PBMCs provided the cDNA or gDNA that served as material.

Per the study methods: Reference gene primer amplification in the assay estimated nucleated cell counts. Libraries were prepared by immunoSEQ multiplex PCR; TCRdb keeps only in-frame clonotypes and omits some of them. The V and J calls and clone size come from that table; D and trimming were worked out from the DNA. This sample has 140,000 to 150,000 clones, with 80% found just once. In germline, CDR1 is SGHTA, CDR2 FQGNSA. The CDR3 loop spans 15 amino acids. The J segment lost 2 bases and the V segment lost 5 bases, leaving 4 bases of the junction unmatched. V and J are TRBV7-2 and TRBJ2-1, with 9 bases aligning to TRBD2. This TCR came from a man aged 65 to 79 who had recovered from COVID-19. Specimen: peripheral blood. The CDR3 bases are TGTGCCAGCAGCGACAGCGGGAGGCCCTACAATGAGCAGTTCTTC. It translates to CASSDSGRPYNEQFF.